The TCR beta chain described here comes from a study of cytomegalovirus exposure and HLA in healthy donors. Only in-frame clones appear in the TCRdb table, and some are missing; sequencing was by immunoSEQ multiplex PCR. The table lists 140,000 to 150,000 clones, roughly nine tenths of them singletons. V lost 6 bases and J lost 8, with 11 bases in between. The germline CDR1 and CDR2 sequences are MNHNY and SVGAGI (reference sequence). The CDR3 sequence is 12 residues long. This clone was seen a single time. Its antigen is currently unknown. The study, taken as a whole, reports: That first-cohort TCR clusters tended to co-occur in the 120 or so validation repertoires was found in a later analysis. While the bulk of TCR sequences proved rare, some public TCRs turned up in many donors.

This sequence joins TRBV6-6 and TRBJ2-1; unclear D gene. Source material: PBMCs. The receptor was isolated from a man between 18 and 35 years old in good health and CMV-seronegative. The CDR3 reads CASSRLNDEQFF. In nucleotides, the CDR3 is TGTGCCAGCAGCCGACTCAACGATGAGCAGTTCTTC.